This TCR beta chain was found in a study of blood T cell repertoires in COVID-19. Background on the study: Some COVID-19 samples were acute and others convalescent; all came from the United States, Italy and Spain. PBMCs, B-cell-depleted T cells, or T cells provided the cDNA or gDNA that made up the material.

Trimming removed 2 bases from V and 8 bases from J; junction bases left unmatched: 5. This CDR3 has 16 residues. Per the germline V gene, CDR1 is MNHEY and CDR2 is SVGAGI. This clone was seen just once. Per the original methods: By means of reference gene primer amplification, nucleated cell counts were estimated. The method was immunoSEQ multiplex PCR; TCRdb's version includes in-frame clones alone and lacks a portion of them. The D gene and trimming were derived from the DNA, and the V and J assignments and clone size from that table. The table shows some 130,000 clones, with roughly 83% occurring only once.

The receptor's source is a woman aged 80 or older with acute or convalescent COVID-19. J is TRBJ2-1 and V is TRBV6-5; 14 bases align to TRBD2. The sequenced sample was peripheral blood. CDR3 DNA sequence: TGTGCCAGCAGTTACCGGACTAGCGGGGGGCCTTATGAGCAGTTCTTC. This translates into CASSYRTSGGPYEQFF.